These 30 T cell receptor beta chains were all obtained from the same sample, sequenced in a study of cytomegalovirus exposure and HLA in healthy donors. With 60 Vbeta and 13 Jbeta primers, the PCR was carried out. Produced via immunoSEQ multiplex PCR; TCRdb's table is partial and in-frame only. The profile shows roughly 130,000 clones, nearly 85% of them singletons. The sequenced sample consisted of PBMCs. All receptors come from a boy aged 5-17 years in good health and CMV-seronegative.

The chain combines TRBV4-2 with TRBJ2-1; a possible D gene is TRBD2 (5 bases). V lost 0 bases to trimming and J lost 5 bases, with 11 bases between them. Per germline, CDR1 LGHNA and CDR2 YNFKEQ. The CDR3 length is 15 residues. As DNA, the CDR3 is TGTGCCAGCAGCCAAGATCGGGGAGCCGACAATGAGCAGTTCTTC. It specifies CASSQDRGADNEQFF.

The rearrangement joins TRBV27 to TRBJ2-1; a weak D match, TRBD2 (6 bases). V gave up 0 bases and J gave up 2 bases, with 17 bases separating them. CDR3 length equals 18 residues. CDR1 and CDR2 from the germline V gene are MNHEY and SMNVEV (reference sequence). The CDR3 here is CASSLSSPGREAYNEQFF. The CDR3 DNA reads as TGTGCCAGCAGTTTATCGTCCCCTGGCAGGGAGGCCTACAATGAGCAGTTCTTC.

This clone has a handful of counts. In DNA form, the CDR3 reads TGCGCCAGCAGCCCGATGGAGGGAGAGACCCAGTACTTC. It yields the protein CASSPMEGETQYF. This chain connects TRBV4-1 to TRBJ2-5; TRBD2 is a possible D gene (6 bases). The CDR3 has 13 residues. Germline CDR1 is MGHRA and CDR2 is YSYEKL. The V end lost 4 bases, the J end lost 4 bases, and 10 bases lay between the germline ends.

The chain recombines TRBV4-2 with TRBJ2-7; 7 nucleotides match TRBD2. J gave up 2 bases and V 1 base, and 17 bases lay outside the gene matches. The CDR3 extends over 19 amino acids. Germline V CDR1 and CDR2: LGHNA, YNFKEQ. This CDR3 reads CASSQGASGGRGEAYEQYF. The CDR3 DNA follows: TGTGCCAGCAGCCAAGGTGCGTCGGGAGGCCGTGGAGAAGCCTACGAGCAGTACTTC.

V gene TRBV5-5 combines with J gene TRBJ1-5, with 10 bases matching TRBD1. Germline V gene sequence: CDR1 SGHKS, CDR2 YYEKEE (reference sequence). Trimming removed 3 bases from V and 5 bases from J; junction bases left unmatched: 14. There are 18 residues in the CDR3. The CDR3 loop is CASSSLPTGTGVHQPQHF. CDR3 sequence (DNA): TGTGCCAGCAGCTCTCTACCTACCGGGACAGGGGTCCATCAGCCCCAGCATTTT.

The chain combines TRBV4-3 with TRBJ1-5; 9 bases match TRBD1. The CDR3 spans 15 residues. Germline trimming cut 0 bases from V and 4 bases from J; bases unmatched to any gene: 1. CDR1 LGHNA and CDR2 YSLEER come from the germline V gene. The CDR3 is CASSQEDRGNQPQHF. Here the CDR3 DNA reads TGCGCCAGCAGCCAAGAGGACAGGGGAAATCAGCCCCAGCATTTT.

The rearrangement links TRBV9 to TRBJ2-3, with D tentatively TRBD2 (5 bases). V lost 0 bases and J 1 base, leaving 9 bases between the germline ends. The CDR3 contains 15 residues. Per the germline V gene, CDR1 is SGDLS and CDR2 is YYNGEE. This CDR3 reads CASSVVRSGTDTQYF. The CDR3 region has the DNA TGTGCCAGCAGCGTAGTTCGTAGCGGCACAGATACGCAGTATTTT.

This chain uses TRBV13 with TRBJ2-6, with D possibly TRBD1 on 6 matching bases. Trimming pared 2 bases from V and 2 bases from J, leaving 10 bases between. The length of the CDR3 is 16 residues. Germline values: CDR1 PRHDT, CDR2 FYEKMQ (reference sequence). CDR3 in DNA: TGTGCCAGCAGCTTACAGGGGTTTACTGGGGCCAACGTCCTGACTTTC. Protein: CASSLQGFTGANVLTF.

The CDR3: CASSPGANTEAFF. The CDR3, as DNA: TGTGCCAGCAGCCCTGGGGCGAACACTGAAGCTTTCTTT. This chain uses TRBV6-1 with TRBJ1-1; perhaps TRBD1 as D (5 bases). The CDR3 is 13 amino acids. V was clipped by 6 bases and J by 1 base, with 9 bases between them. Germline lookup yields CDR1 MNHNS and CDR2 SASEGT.

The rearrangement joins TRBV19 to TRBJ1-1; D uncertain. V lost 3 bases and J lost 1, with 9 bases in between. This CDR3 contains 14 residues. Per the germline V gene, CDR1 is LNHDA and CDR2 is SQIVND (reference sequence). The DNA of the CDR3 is TGTGCCAGTAGTATTATAGGCGGGAACACTGAAGCTTTCTTT. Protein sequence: CASSIIGGNTEAFF.

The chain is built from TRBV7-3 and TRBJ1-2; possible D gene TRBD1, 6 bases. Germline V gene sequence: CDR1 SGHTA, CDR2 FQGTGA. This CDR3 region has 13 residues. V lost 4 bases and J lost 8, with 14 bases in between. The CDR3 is CASSSGQNEGYTF. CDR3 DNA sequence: TGTGCCAGCAGCTCCGGACAGAACGAGGGCTACACCTTC. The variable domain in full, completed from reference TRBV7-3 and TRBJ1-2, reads GAGVSQTPSNKVTEKGKYVELRCDPISGHTALYWYRQSLGQGPEFLIYFQGTGAADDSGLPNDRFFAVRPEGSVSTLKIQRTERGDSAVYLCASSSGQNEGYTFGSGTRLTVV.

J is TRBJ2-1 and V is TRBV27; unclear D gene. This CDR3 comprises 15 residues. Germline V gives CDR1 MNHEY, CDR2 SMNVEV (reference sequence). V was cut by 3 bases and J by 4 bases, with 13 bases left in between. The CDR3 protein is CASSLITAAYNEQFF. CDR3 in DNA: TGTGCCAGCAGTTTGATCACCGCGGCTTACAATGAGCAGTTCTTC.

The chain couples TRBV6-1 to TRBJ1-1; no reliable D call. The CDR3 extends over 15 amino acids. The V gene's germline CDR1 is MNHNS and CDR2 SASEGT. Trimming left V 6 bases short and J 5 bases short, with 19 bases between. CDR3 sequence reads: CASSPGLGWMTEAFF. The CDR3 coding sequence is TGTGCCAGCAGCCCCGGACTCGGGTGGATGACTGAAGCTTTCTTT.

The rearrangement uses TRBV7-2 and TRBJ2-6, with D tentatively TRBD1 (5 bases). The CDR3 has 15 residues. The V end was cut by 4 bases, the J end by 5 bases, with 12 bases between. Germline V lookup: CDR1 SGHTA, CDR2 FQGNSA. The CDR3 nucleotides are TGTGCCAGCAGCTCCCCCCAGGGTCGGGCCAACGTCCTGACTTTC. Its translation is CASSSPQGRANVLTF.

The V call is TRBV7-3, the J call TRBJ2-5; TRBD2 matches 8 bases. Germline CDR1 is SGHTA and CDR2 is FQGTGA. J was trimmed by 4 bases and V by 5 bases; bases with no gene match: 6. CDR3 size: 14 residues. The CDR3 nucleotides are TGTGCCAGCAGCCCCGGGGGGGGAGGAGAGACCCAGTACTTC. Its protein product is CASSPGGGGETQYF.

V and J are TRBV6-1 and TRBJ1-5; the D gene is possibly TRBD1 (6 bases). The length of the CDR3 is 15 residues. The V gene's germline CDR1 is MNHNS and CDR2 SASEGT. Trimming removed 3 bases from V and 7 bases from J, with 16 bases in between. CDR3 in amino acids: CASSDEPGVGQPQHF. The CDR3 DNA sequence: TGTGCCAGCAGTGACGAGCCAGGGGTTGGCCAGCCCCAGCATTTT.

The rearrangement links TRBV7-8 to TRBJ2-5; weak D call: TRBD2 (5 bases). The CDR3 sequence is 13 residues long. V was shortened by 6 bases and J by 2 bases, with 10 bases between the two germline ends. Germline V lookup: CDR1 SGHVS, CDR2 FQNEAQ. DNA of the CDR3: TGTGCCAGCAGAAAACGGGGACAAGAGACCCAGTACTTC. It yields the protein CASRKRGQETQYF.

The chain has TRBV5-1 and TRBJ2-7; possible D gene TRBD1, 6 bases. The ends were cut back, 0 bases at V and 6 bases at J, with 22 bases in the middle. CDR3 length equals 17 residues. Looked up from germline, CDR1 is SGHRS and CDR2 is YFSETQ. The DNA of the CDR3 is TGCGCCAGCAGCTTGGCGACGGGGCCAGGGGCGTCAGGCGAGCAGTACTTC. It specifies CASSLATGPGASGEQYF.

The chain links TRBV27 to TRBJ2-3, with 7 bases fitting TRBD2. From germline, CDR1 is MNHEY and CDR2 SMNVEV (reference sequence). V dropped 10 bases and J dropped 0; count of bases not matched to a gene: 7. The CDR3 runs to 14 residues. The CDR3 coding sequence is TGTGCCACCCAACTAGCGTCTAGCACAGATACGCAGTATTTT. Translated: CATQLASSTDTQYF.

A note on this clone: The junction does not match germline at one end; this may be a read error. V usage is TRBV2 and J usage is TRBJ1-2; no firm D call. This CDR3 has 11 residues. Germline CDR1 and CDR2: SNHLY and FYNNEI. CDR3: CAGRRGYGYTF. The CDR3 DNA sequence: TGTGCCGGCAGGCGCGGCTATGGCTACACCTTC.

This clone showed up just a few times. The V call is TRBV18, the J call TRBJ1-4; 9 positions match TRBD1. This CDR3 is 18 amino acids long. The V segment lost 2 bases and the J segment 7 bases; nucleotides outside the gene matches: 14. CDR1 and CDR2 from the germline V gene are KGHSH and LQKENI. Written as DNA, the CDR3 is TGTGCCAGCTCACCATTCGTCCCGGGACAGGGTGAAAGTGAAAAACTGTTTTTT. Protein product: CASSPFVPGQGESEKLFF.

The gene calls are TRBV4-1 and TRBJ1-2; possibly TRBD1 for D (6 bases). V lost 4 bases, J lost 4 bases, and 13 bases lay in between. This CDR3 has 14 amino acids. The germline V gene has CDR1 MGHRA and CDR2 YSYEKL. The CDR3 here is CASSRLDRPYGYTF. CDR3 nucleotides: TGCGCCAGCAGCCGCTTAGACAGGCCCTATGGCTACACCTTC.

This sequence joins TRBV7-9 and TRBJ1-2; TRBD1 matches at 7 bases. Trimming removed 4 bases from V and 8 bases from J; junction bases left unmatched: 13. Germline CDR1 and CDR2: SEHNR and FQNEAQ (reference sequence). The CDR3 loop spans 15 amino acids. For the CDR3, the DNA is TGTGCCAGCAGCTCAAGACAGGGACGGGTGGGGGGCTACACCTTC. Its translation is CASSSRQGRVGGYTF.

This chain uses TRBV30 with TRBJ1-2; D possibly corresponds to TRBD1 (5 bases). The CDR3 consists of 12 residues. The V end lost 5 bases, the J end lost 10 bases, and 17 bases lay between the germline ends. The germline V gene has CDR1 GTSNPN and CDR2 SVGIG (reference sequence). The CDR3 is CAWPRTSSDYTF. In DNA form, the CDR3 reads TGTGCCTGGCCCCGGACATCTAGTGACTACACCTTC.

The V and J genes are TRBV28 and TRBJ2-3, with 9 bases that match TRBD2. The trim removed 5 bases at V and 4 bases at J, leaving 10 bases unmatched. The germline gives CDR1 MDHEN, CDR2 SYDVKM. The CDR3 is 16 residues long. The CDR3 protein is CASSTGPSGTADTQYF. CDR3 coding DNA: TGTGCCAGCAGTACGGGGCCTAGCGGGACCGCAGATACGCAGTATTTT. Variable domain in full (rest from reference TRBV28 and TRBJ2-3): DVKVTQSSRYLVKRTGEKVFLECVQDMDHENMFWYRQDPGLGLRLIYFSYDVKMKEKGDIPEGYSVSREKKERFSLILESASTNQTSMYLCASSTGPSGTADTQYFGPGTRLTVL.

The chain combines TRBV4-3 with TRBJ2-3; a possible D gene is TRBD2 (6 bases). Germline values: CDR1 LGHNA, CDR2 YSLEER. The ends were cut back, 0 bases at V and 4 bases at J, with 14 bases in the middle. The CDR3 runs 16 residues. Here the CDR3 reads CASSQEGGSGADTQYF. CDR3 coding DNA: TGCGCCAGCAGCCAAGAAGGAGGGAGTGGGGCAGATACGCAGTATTTT.

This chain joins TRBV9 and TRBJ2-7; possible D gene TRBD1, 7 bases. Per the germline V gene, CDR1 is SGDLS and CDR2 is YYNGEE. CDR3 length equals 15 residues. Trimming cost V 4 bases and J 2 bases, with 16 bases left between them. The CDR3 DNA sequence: TGTGCCAGCAGCCCCAGGGGGGACGGCCCCTACGAGCAGTACTTC. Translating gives CASSPRGDGPYEQYF.

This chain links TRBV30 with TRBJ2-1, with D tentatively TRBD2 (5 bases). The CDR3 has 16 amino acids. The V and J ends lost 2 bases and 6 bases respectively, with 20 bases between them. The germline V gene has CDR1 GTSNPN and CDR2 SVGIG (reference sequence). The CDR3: CAWSRGAAPWRNEQFF. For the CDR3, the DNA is TGTGCCTGGAGTCGGGGAGCGGCCCCATGGCGCAATGAGCAGTTCTTC. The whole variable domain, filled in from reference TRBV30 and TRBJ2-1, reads SQTIHQWPATLVQPVGSPLSLECTVEGTSNPNLYWYRQAAGRGLQLLFYSVGIGQISSEVPQNLSASRPQDRQFILSSKKLLLSDSGFYLCAWSRGAAPWRNEQFFGPGTRLTVL.

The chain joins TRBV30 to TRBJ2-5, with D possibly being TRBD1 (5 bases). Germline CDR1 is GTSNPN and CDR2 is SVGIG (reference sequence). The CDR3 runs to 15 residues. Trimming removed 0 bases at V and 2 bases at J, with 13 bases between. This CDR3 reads CAWSVTGALQETQYF. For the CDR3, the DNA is TGTGCCTGGAGTGTAACTGGGGCCCTTCAAGAGACCCAGTACTTC.

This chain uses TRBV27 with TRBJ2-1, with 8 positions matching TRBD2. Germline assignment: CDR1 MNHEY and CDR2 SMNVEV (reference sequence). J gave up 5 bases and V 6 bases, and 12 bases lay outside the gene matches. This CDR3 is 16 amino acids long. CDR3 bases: TGTGCCAGCAGACCCCTCCTCACTAGCGGTAACAATGAGCAGTTCTTC. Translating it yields CASRPLLTSGNNEQFF.